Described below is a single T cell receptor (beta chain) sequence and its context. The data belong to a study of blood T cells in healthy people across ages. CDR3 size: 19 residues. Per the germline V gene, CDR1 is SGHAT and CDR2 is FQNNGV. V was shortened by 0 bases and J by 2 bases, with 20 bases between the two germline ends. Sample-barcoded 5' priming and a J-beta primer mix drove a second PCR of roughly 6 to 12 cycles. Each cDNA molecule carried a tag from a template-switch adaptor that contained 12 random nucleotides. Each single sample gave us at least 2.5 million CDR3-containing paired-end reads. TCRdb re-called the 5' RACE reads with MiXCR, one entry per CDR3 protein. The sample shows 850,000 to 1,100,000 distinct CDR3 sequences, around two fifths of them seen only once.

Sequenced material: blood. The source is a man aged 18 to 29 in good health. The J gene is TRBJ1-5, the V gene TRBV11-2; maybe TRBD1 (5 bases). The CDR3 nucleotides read TGTGCCAGCAGCTTAGACATACCGGGATACGGCAGGGGCAATCAGCCCCAGCATTTT. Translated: CASSLDIPGYGRGNQPQHF. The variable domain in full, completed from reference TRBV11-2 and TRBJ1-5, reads EAGVAQSPRYKIIEKRQSVAFWCNPISGHATLYWYQQILGQGPKLLIQFQNNGVVDDSQLPKDRFSAERLKGVDSTLKIQPAKLEDSAVYLCASSLDIPGYGRGNQPQHFGDGTRLSIL.